The 29 T cell receptor delta chains below come from one sample, sequenced in a study of γδ T cells in repeated Plasmodium falciparum infection. Gammadelta T cells were flow-sorted from PBMC into Vgamma9/Vdelta2+ and Vdelta2-negative populations for bulk analysis. TCRdb called clones from the multiplex PCR reads again using CATT. The sample holds around 57,000 delta-chain clones; approximately 1.7% are singletons and the top ten take about 15%. Sequences were obtained from gamma-delta T cells from blood. The receptors come from a pool of human donors (malaria-infected and uninfected, not separated).

This clone occurred a few times. The translation of this DNA and the TCRdb protein of a much larger clone differ at residue 17, probably owing to a read error; the protein shown here is translated from the DNA. No call exists for the J gene, whereas the V gene is TRDV1; the D segment call TRDD3 is taken from the table without a DNA check. The CDR3 runs 19 residues. CDR1 is TSWWSYY and CDR2 is QGS in the germline V gene. The CDR3 loop reads CALGAGVRKAPSNTDKPIF. CDR3 DNA sequence: TGTGCTCTTGGGGCCGGGGTACGTAAAGCCCCGTCTAACACCGATAAACCCATCTTT.

This clone was detected many times. The protein held in TCRdb is that of a much larger clone and does not match this DNA's translation at residue 14, likely because of a read error; the protein shown is translated from the DNA. This chain links TRDV2 with TRDJ1; 7 nucleotides agree with TRDD3. V dropped 0 bases and J dropped 0; count of bases not matched to a gene: 24. Looked up from germline, CDR1 is GEAIGNYY and CDR2 is EKD. There are 22 residues in the CDR3. As DNA, the CDR3 is TGTGCCTGTGACACCGACGAAGGAAGTCAGAGTACTGGGGAGGCCTACACCGATAAACTCATCTTT. Protein sequence: CACDTDEGSQSTGEAYTDKLIF.

In its sample, this clone was seen many times. V gene TRDV1 combines with J gene TRDJ1; 10 bases line up with TRDD3. V shed 7 bases and J 2 bases; nucleotides not matched to a gene: 31. Germline CDR1 reads TSWWSYY; CDR2 reads QGS. The CDR3 sequence is 23 residues long. Here the CDR3 reads CALAPPSAPWDWGIRLKTDKLIF. Here the CDR3 DNA reads TGTGCTCTTGCTCCCCCTTCCGCCCCTTGGGACTGGGGGATCCGCCTTAAGACCGATAAACTCATCTTT.

No J gene was assigned, while the V gene was called as TRDV1; the table's D call of TRDD3 was not tested on the DNA. The germline V gene encodes CDR1 TSWWSYY and CDR2 QGS. The CDR3 is 25 residues long. This CDR3 is CALGNPDSDHRWGIRDIKALTAQHF. The CDR3 DNA follows: TGTGCTCTTGGGAACCCCGACTCGGATCATCGATGGGGGATACGCGATATAAAAGCTTTGACAGCACAACACTTC.

This clone has ten or more counts. TCRdb assigns this DNA the protein of a much larger clone, which departs from its translation at residue 20; this likely reflects a read error, and the protein shown comes from translating the DNA. The V gene is given as TRDV1, and no J gene call is available. CDR1 is TSWWSYY, CDR2 QGS, per germline. The CDR3 is 21 amino acids. The chain's CDR3 is CALGVQGWLLLRTSYTDKLTF. CDR3 DNA sequence: TGTGCTCTTGGGGTTCAAGGGTGGCTCCTACTTCGTACTTCGTACACCGATAAACTCACCTTT.

A remark on this clone: The mismatch at residue 9 between this DNA's translation and the TCRdb protein of a much larger clone likely reflects a read error; the protein shown is translated from the DNA. V usage is TRDV1 and J usage is TRDJ1, with D possibly being TRDD3 (6 bases). TCRdb is silent on the J gene; assignment here came from matching the DNA to germline. The CDR3 has 23 residues. Germline CDR1 reads TSWWSYY; CDR2 reads QGS. Trimming stripped 5 bases from V and 0 bases from J, with 37 bases between. CDR3 sequence: CALGSCAPAPWDWGPPYTDKLIF. DNA of the CDR3: TGTGCTCTTGGGTCCTGTGCTCCTGCTCCTTGGGATTGGGGGCCACCCTACACCGATAAACTCATCTTT.

This clone has ten or more counts. The chain combines TRDV1 with TRDJ1; 11 bases align to TRDD3. V trimming: 1 base; J trimming: 11 bases; junction bases outside the gene matches: 24. The CDR3 is made up of 20 amino acids. Germline CDR1 TSWWSYY, CDR2 QGS. The CDR3 coding sequence is TGTGCTCTTGGGGAACCAACGGTACACCAGTACTGGGGGATAGGGTTGGGGCTCATCTTT. It is translated as CALGEPTVHQYWGIGLGLIF.

This clone turned up a few times. A single base is all that separates this from a far larger clone, so a read error is likely. The same CDR3 can be traced to other DNA sequences in this sample. The J gene is TRDJ3, the V gene TRDV2; 8 bases agree with TRDD3. The J gene was not available in TCRdb and was assigned here by matching the DNA to germline segments. After removal of 3 bases from V and 0 bases from J, the junction contained 18 bases not matched to a gene. The CDR3 has 22 residues. Germline CDR1 reads GEAIGNYY; CDR2 reads EKD. The CDR3 here is CACDSGAFTGGPSSWDTRQMFF. The CDR3 coding sequence is TGTGCCTGTGACTCCGGCGCATTTACTGGGGGCCCGAGCTCCTGGGACACCCGACAGATGTTTTTC.

On this clone itself: The protein TCRdb gives is from a much larger clone and does not agree with this DNA's translation at residue 20, likely a read error; the protein shown here comes from the DNA. The J segment was not called; the V segment is TRDV2; the table calls TRDD3, which could not be checked here. The CDR3 runs to 22 residues. Germline CDR1 is GEAIGNYY and CDR2 is EKD. The CDR3 region is CACDAVLGDILLDSWDTRQVFF. The DNA for the CDR3 is TGTGCCTGTGATGCAGTACTGGGGGATATTTTGCTCGACTCCTGGGACACCCGACAGGTGTTTTTC.

This clone was observed a handful of times. The protein that TCRdb holds for this DNA derives from a much larger clone and differs from the translated DNA at residue 17, which likely indicates a read error; the protein shown here is translated from the DNA. This chain links TRDV1 with TRDJ1, with TRDD3 matching 9 bases. The germline gives CDR1 TSWWSYY, CDR2 QGS. The CDR3 spans 19 residues. Written as DNA, the CDR3 is TGTGCTCTTGGGGAATTCGGCATTTTCTGGGGGATCTTCACCGATAAACCCATCTTT. The encoded protein is CALGEFGIFWGIFTDKPIF.

This clone was detected many times. A far bigger clonotype differs at one base, so this is likely a read error. The identical CDR3 is also encoded by other nucleotide sequences in the sample. J is TRDJ1 and V is TRDV1; D is unresolved. This CDR3 contains 19 residues. Germline V gene lookup returns CDR1 TSWWSYY and CDR2 QGS. The ends were cut back, 5 bases at V and 0 bases at J, with 25 bases in the middle. The CDR3 protein is CALGTSIPTVWEYTDKLIF. The CDR3 DNA follows: TGTGCTCTTGGGACCTCTATTCCCACAGTGTGGGAGTACACCGATAAACTCATCTTT.

This clone was seen many times. A read error is likely here: a far larger clone is one base away. The sample carries other DNA sequences with the same CDR3. This chain links TRDV1 with TRDJ1, with D perhaps TRDD3 (6 bases). Germline CDR1 is TSWWSYY and CDR2 is QGS. The CDR3 length is 24 residues. The CDR3 DNA sequence: TGTGCTATTGGGGAAACGGGCCTCCCCAAACGTGGAGGGGATCCACCCATAAACACCGATAAACTCATCTTT. Residues: CAIGETGLPKRGGDPPINTDKLIF.

This clone was observed at least ten times. TCRdb has a much larger clone's protein, which differs at residue 8 from the translation of this DNA, likely because of a read error; what is shown is the protein translated from the DNA. The chain uses TRDV1 and TRDJ1, with 11 positions matching TRDD3. The germline V gene has CDR1 TSWWSYY and CDR2 QGS. Unmatched junction bases numbered 21, after V lost 3 bases and J lost 0 bases. This CDR3 has 22 residues. The CDR3 DNA follows: TGTGCTCTTGGGGACCTTTCCCCCTACGGGTTACTGGGGGATAGGAACACCGATAAACTCATCTTT. Amino acid sequence: CALGDLSPYGLLGDRNTDKLIF.

This clone was detected many times. Other DNA variants within this sample encode the same CDR3. The chain couples TRDV1 to TRDJ1; TRDD3 agrees at 12 bases. The V gene end was trimmed by 1 base and the J gene end by 0 bases; junction bases not matched to a gene: 21. Per germline, CDR1 TSWWSYY and CDR2 QGS. The CDR3 spans 23 residues. CDR3 bases: TGTGCTCTTGGGGAACCACATATTCCTGACCTAAACTGGGGGATACCCTACACCGATAAACTCATCTTT. Translated, it gives CALGEPHIPDLNWGIPYTDKLIF.

Details on this clone: A read error likely explains why the TCRdb protein, taken from a much larger clone, differs from this DNA's translation at residue 13; the protein shown is translated from the DNA. The J gene is TRDJ1, the V gene TRDV1; 10 positions agree with TRDD3. V shed 1 base and J 0 bases; nucleotides not matched to a gene: 14. The CDR3 contains 20 residues. CDR1 TSWWSYY and CDR2 QGS come from the germline V gene. The CDR3 is CALGEPRRFTGGSYTDKLIF. Written as DNA, the CDR3 is TGTGCTCTTGGGGAACCAAGGCGCTTTACTGGGGGATCCTACACCGATAAACTCATCTTT.

This clone was seen only a few times. TCRdb's protein, taken from a much larger clone, differs from this DNA's translation at residue 4, likely owing to a read error; the protein displayed comes from the DNA. This chain uses TRDV1 with TRDJ1; 7 bases fit TRDD3. No J gene was available from TCRdb, and it was assigned here by a germline match of the DNA. CDR3 length: 23 amino acids. Germline-derived CDR1 and CDR2 are TSWWSYY and QGS. CDR3 bases: TGTGCTCTTGTGGAAACTTCGGTTCTAGGGAGACTGGGGATTACTACGTACACCGATAAACTCATCTTT. Its protein product is CALVETSVLGRLGITTYTDKLIF.

In its sample, this clone was seen many times. The same CDR3 is also encoded by other DNA sequences in this sample. The DNA of the CDR3 is TGTGCTCTTGGGGACCCCTATCCTACAGCCTGGTGGTACACCGATAAACTCATCTTT. Translation: CALGDPYPTAWWYTDKLIF. J is TRDJ1 and V is TRDV1, with a tentative D call TRDD2 (6 bases). This CDR3 comprises 19 residues. Germline loops: CDR1 TSWWSYY, CDR2 QGS. The germline V and J ends were trimmed by 3 bases and 0 bases, with 23 bases remaining between them.

This clone appeared many times. The same CDR3 can be traced to other DNA sequences in this sample. In DNA form, the CDR3 reads TGTGCTCTTGGGGAACCCTGGGGTCCGATACTGGGGGATCTTTCTTCACTCCCGTACACCGATAAACTCATCTTT. Residues: CALGEPWGPILGDLSSLPYTDKLIF. The chain carries TRDV1 and TRDJ1, with 10 bases identical to TRDD3. This CDR3 comprises 25 residues. Germline V gene lookup returns CDR1 TSWWSYY and CDR2 QGS. V dropped 1 base and J dropped 0; count of bases not matched to a gene: 29.

Ten or more counts support this clone. CDR3 DNA sequence: TGTGCTCTTGGGGAAGGACCCTTCCTACAGGGTGGGGGACCTTACACCGATAAACTCATCTTT. It specifies CALGEGPFLQGGGPYTDKLIF. The V call is TRDV1, the J call TRDJ1; TRDD2 aligns across 9 bases. Trimming removed 2 bases from V and 0 bases from J; junction bases left unmatched: 19. The CDR3 is made up of 21 amino acids. In germline, CDR1 is TSWWSYY, CDR2 QGS.

Of note for this clone: The protein that TCRdb holds for this DNA derives from a much larger clone and differs from the translated DNA at residue 5, which likely indicates a read error; the protein shown here is translated from the DNA. The CDR3 loop reads CALGGVILGLPTDDYWGLNTDKLIF. CDR3 coding DNA: TGTGCTCTTGGGGGAGTAATACTTGGCCTTCCTACTGATGATTACTGGGGGCTAAACACCGATAAACTCATCTTT. This rearrangement joins TRDV1 to TRDJ1, with a tentative D call TRDD2 (9 bases). V lost 4 bases and J 0 bases, leaving 42 bases between the germline ends. This CDR3 spans 25 amino acids. The germline V gene encodes CDR1 TSWWSYY and CDR2 QGS.

Comments on this clone: It is likely a read error: a sequence one base away is far more abundant. This sample also contains other DNA sequences that code for the same CDR3. The chain is built from TRDV2 and TRDJ1; 9 positions match TRDD3. The J gene is not listed in TCRdb, so it was assigned here from a DNA match to germline. The CDR3 extends over 17 amino acids. CDR1 is GEAIGNYY, CDR2 EKD, per germline. The V gene end was trimmed by 5 bases and the J gene end by 0 bases; junction bases not matched to a gene: 12. The CDR3 bases are TGTGCCTGTGGTTTACTGGGGGACTACTTGTACACCGATAAACTCATCTTT. Encoded protein: CACGLLGDYLYTDKLIF.

This clone was counted between two and nine times. TCRdb pairs this DNA with a much larger clone's protein that differs at residue 11, likely a read error; the protein shown was translated from the DNA. V and J are TRDV2 and TRDJ3; 12 nucleotides match TRDD3. Per the germline V gene, CDR1 is GEAIGNYY and CDR2 is EKD. V shed 0 bases, J shed 0 bases, and the junction held 11 bases outside the gene matches. The CDR3 totals 22 residues. The CDR3 protein is CACDTFWGIRPKLSWDTRQMFF. The CDR3 nucleotides read TGTGCCTGTGACACCTTCTGGGGGATACGCCCCAAGCTCTCCTGGGACACCCGACAGATGTTTTTC.

In the case of this clone: The protein recorded in TCRdb matches a much larger clone and deviates from this DNA's translation at residue 8, suggesting a read error; the protein here is obtained by translating the DNA. The chain uses TRDV1 and TRDJ1, with D hard to call. CDR3 size: 19 residues. Trimming pared 3 bases from V and 7 bases from J, leaving 30 bases between. Germline V gene data show CDR1 as TSWWSYY and CDR2 as QGS. The CDR3 DNA follows: TGTGCTCTTGGGGATGGAGTCATGCGAGGGGCCTATACACAAGCTAAACTCATCTTT. Its translation is CALGDGVMRGAYTQAKLIF.

This clone has more than one count but fewer than ten. TCRdb assigns this DNA the protein of a much larger clone, which departs from its translation at residue 4; this likely reflects a read error, and the protein shown comes from translating the DNA. CDR3 residues: CALEARIPRLRTLFWGILDKLIF. The CDR3 DNA reads TGTGCTCTTGAGGCCCGAATCCCCCGACTACGTACCCTCTTCTGGGGGATACTCGATAAACTCATCTTT. The chain is built from TRDV1 and TRDJ1; 11 positions match TRDD3. The J gene is not listed in TCRdb, so it was assigned here from a DNA match to germline. The CDR3 sequence is 23 residues long. Germline V CDR1 and CDR2: TSWWSYY, QGS. The V gene end was trimmed by 7 bases and the J gene end by 4 bases; junction bases not matched to a gene: 32.

This clone was recorded many times. At one boundary the junction diverges from the germline segment, which might be a read error. This chain uses TRDV1 with TRDJ1; 11 bases fit TRDD3. TCRdb gives no J gene; it was assigned here by matching the DNA to germline. CDR3 length equals 20 residues. Germline CDR1 TSWWSYY, CDR2 QGS. The DNA for the CDR3 is TGTGCTTTTGGGGAGCCCCTACTATACTGGGGGATAGTGTACACCGATAAACTCATCTTT. Translating it yields CAFGEPLLYWGIVYTDKLIF.

This clone was picked up a small number of times. This probably arose from a read error, given a far larger clone one base away. The same CDR3 can be traced to other DNA sequences in this sample. The V gene is given as TRDV1, and no J gene call is available; the table calls TRDD3, which could not be checked here. The CDR3 length is 19 residues. Germline CDR1 reads TSWWSYY; CDR2 reads QGS. CDR3: CALGELVGIGRKQADKLIF. The CDR3 DNA follows: TGTGCTCTTGGGGAACTAGTTGGTATTGGGCGGAAACAAGCCGATAAGCTCATCTTT.

At least ten counts were recorded for this clone. TCRdb's protein, taken from a much larger clone, differs from this DNA's translation at residue 16, likely owing to a read error; the protein displayed comes from the DNA. This chain links TRDV1 with TRDJ1; TRDD3 agrees at 13 bases. CDR1 and CDR2 (germline): TSWWSYY, QGS. The CDR3 is 21 amino acids. CDR3 sequence (DNA): TGTGCTCTTGGGGATCTGGACGGTACTGGGGGATACGCCATATACGCCGATGAACTCATCTTT. Protein product: CALGDLDGTGGYAIYADELIF.

This clone has only a few counts. TCRdb shows a much larger clone's protein in place of this DNA's translation, and the two differ at residue 16, likely through a read error; the protein shown is translated from the DNA. The V call is TRDV2, the J call TRDJ1; the match to TRDD3 covers 7 bases. Germline CDR1 is GEAIGNYY and CDR2 is EKD. The CDR3 has 19 residues. CDR3 DNA sequence: TGTGCCTGTGACACCGTCGAAACAGGGGGGGATCTGTACACCGATAGACTCATCTTT. Amino acid sequence: CACDTVETGGDLYTDRLIF.

With respect to this clone: A far more abundant clone sits one base away, making this likely a read error. This sample includes further DNA sequences coding for the same CDR3. The chain recombines TRDV1 with TRDJ1, with D tentatively TRDD3 (6 bases). The CDR3 is 24 residues long. V was trimmed by 1 base and J by 2 bases, leaving 38 bases between them. Looked up from germline, CDR1 is TSWWSYY and CDR2 is QGS. The CDR3: CALGERSFSRSWAGASLKTDKLIF. DNA of the CDR3: TGTGCTCTTGGGGAACGGTCCTTCTCAAGATCCTGGGCTGGGGCCTCGCTAAAAACCGATAAACTCATCTTT.